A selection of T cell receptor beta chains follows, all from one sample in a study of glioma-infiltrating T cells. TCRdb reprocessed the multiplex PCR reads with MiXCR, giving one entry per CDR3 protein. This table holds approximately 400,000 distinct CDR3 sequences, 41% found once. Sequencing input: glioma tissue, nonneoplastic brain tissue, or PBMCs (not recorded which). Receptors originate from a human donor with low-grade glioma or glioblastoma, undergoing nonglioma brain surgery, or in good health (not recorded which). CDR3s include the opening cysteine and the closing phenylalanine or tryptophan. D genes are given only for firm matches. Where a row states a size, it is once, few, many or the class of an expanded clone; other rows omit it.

CDR3: CASSYLGDRGTEASF; DNA: TGTGCCAGCAGTTACTTGGGGGACCGTGGCACTGAAGCTTCCTTT; D: -; J: TRBJ1-1; V: TRBV6-2/TRBV6-3; size: -; length: 15
CDR3: CASSLAVSGTYRNQPQHF; DNA: TGTGCCAGCAGCTTAGCGGTATCCGGGACTTATAGAAATCAGCCCCAGCATTTT; D: -; J: TRBJ1-5; V: TRBV7-2; size: -; length: 18
CDR3: CSAKGQGGRNTEAFF; DNA: TGCAGTGCTAAAGGACAGGGGGGCAGAAACACTGAAGCTTTCTTT; D: TRBD1; J: TRBJ1-1; V: TRBV20-1; size: -; length: 15
CDR3: CASSRHEGTQYF; DNA: TGTGCCAGCAGCCGACATGAGGGTACGCAGTATTTT; D: -; J: TRBJ2-3; V: TRBV7-3; size: -; length: 12
CDR3: CASSLGTGPGYTF; DNA: TGTGCCAGCAGTTTGGGGACAGGGCCTGGCTACACCTTC; D: TRBD1; J: TRBJ1-2; V: TRBV28; size: many; length: 13
CDR3: CSARDGLTIYGPDTQYF; DNA: TGCAGTGCTAGAGATGGACTGACCATCTACGGTCCAGATACGCAGTATTTT; D: -; J: TRBJ2-3; V: TRBV20-1; size: -; length: 17
CDR3: CASNIYRGGGYTF; DNA: TGTGCCAGCAATATTTACAGGGGCGGAGGCTACACCTTC; D: TRBD1; J: TRBJ1-2; V: TRBV6-2/TRBV6-3; size: few; length: 13
CDR3: CATSGAATDTQYF; DNA: TGTGCCACCAGTGGAGCGGCCACAGATACGCAGTATTTT; D: -; J: TRBJ2-3; V: TRBV24-1; size: once; length: 13
CDR3: CASRLALHTEAFF; DNA: TGTGCCAGCAGACTAGCCCTACACACTGAAGCTTTCTTT; D: -; J: TRBJ1-1; V: TRBV28; size: -; length: 13
CDR3: CASSQPGGSGEQYF; DNA: TGCGCCAGCAGCCAACCTGGGGGTAGCGGCGAGCAGTACTTC; D: -; J: TRBJ2-7; V: TRBV4-1; size: -; length: 14
CDR3: CSAGGTGTGGYNEQFF; DNA: TGCAGTGCTGGCGGCACCGGGACAGGGGGTTACAATGAGCAGTTCTTC; D: TRBD1; J: TRBJ2-1; V: TRBV20-1; size: -; length: 16